This TCR beta chain was identified during a study of T cells expressing NK-cell markers. Study details: Repertoires of TCR beta were obtained from T cells sorted as CD3+CD56+NKG2C+, CD3+CD56+NKG2C- and CD3+CD56-NKG2C+. Overall study results and limits: Roughly 1.0-7.0% of CD8+ T cells in roughly six donors belonged to dominant NKG2C+ clonotypes.

The CDR3 loop spans 16 amino acids. Germline CDR1 is SGHRS and CDR2 is YFSETQ. UMI-tagged 5'RACE template switching yielded the TCR beta cDNA. Using the 5' RACE reads, TCRdb records one entry per CDR3 protein without DNA. Seen in this sample are hundreds of thousands of distinct CDR3 sequences; the ten most common clones hold around 4%. Details on this clonotype: Its specificity is not known.

The V call is TRBV5-1, the J call TRBJ2-5; lacking DNA, the TRBD1 call made by TCRdb goes unchecked. The sequenced material came from blood T cells: a sorted CD56 or NKG2C T cell subset, CD4+ or CD8+ T cells, or bulk PBMC T cells (not recorded which). The TCR comes from a man aged 18-30 years in good health. This chain's CDR3 is CASSLGPGSKGETQYF.